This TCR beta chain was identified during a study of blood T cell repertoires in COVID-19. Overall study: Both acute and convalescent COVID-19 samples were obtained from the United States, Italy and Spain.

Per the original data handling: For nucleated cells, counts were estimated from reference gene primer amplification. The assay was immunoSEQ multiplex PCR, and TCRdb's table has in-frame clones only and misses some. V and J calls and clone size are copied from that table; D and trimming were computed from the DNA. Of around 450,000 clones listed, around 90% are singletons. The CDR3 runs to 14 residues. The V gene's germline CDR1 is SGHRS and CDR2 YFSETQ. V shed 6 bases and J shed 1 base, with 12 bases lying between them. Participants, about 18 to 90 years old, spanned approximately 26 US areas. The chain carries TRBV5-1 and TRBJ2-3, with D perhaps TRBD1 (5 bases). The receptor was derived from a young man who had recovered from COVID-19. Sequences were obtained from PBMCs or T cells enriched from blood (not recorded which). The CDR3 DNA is TGCGCCAGCACAAGGGGTGCCCGCACAGATACGCAGTATTTT. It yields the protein CASTRGARTDTQYF. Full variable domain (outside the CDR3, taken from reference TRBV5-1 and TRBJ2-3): KAGVTQTPRYLIKTRGQQVTLSCSPISGHRSVSWYQQTPGQGLQFLFEYFSETQRNKGNFPGRFSGRQFSNSRSEMNVSTLELGDSALYLCASTRGARTDTQYFGPGTRLTVL.